What follows is one TCR beta chain and its context. This clone came up once. This clone's antigen is unknown. No much larger clone is present one base from it, and per-base qualities are unavailable. TCRbeta CDR3 regions were amplified from genomic DNA using the immunoSEQ Assay, a bias-controlled multiplex PCR. Regarding the original processing steps: Within the assay, amplification of reference gene primers was used to estimate how many nucleated cells each sample contained. To quantify the absolute abundance of each unique TCRbeta CDR3 rearrangement, sequence reads were collapsed and filtered. Productive Simpson clonality was computed per sample as the square root of Simpson's diversity index over productive rearrangements. TCRdb mirrors the immuneACCESS table, restricted to in-frame sequences. Some clones are absent from its copies; in checked studies, under half trace to an unresolved V gene, and the reason for the others is unknown. The V and J calls and clone size were taken over from that table, and D and trimming were inferred from the DNA. Present in this sample are about 350,000 clones, about 90% of which were seen just once. The leading ten clones occupy approximately 0.93% of the sample.

Enrolling through a virtual design, the prospective study's participants ranged in age from roughly 18 to 89 years and lived across roughly 23 United States geographic areas. To assign participants to cohorts, the prospective study relied on clinical history that participants themselves reported in a screening survey and a study questionnaire. Recovered participants in ImmuneRACE Cohort 3 were defined by two consecutive negative NP/OP PCR tests, clearance by a healthcare professional, or resolution of symptoms. In the prospective study, whole blood, serum and a nasopharyngeal or oropharyngeal swab were collected from each participant by mobile phlebotomists. Over an approximately 2-month period, participants in the prospective study had the option of providing additional blood draws and questionnaires. Prospective study blood samples were shipped either frozen or at room temperature before DNA extraction.

This sample was included in a study of blood T cell repertoires in COVID-19 (dated by TCRdb to about 2020). With regard to the full study: The collaborator samples originated in the United States, Italy and Spain and spanned the acute and convalescent phases of COVID-19. Subjects who had been exposed to COVID-19, were actively infected with it, or had recovered from it provided the deeply sampled blood TCRbeta repertoires that made up the dataset. A de-identified subject ID, COVID-19 status, age in years and sex were almost always included in the sample metadata. The repertoires were released in a freely available public database meant as a resource for research on the immune response to SARS-CoV-2. Where HLA class I and class II types were available, the types were taken from metadata supplied by the sample provider, not from assay-based typing. The samples were drawn from the first 160 participants of the ongoing ImmuneRACE study and from 1,254 subjects provided by 6 global collaborators. The prospective study material was composed of cDNA or gDNA derived from T cells, B-cell-depleted T cells, or PBMCs.

Counted from cysteine to phenylalanine, this CDR3 has 13 amino acids. Only the CDR3 portion is preserved as DNA: 39 bases, with reading frame beginning at the first base. The germline V gene yields SGHVS for CDR1 and FNYEAQ for CDR2. The V end loses 5 bases and the J end loses 1 base, and a stretch of 8 bases separates them. The paper as a whole reports these results and caveats: How much clinical and demographic metadata was included differed by source and by participant, and the metadata was provided uncurated.

Sequences were obtained from PBMCs or T cells enriched from blood (not recorded which). This receptor was obtained from a young woman who had recovered from COVID-19. The sequence is built from TRBV7-6 and TRBJ1-1, with no D gene named confidently. The sequence in DNA is TGTGCCAGCAGCGCGGACTCGAACACTGAAGCTTTCTTT. The resulting protein is CASSADSNTEAFF.